This T cell receptor (beta chain) comes out of a study of cytomegalovirus exposure and HLA in healthy donors. The study's findings and limits: Confirmation was obtained in vitro that a few CMV-associated chains are specific for CMV antigens. Sequences of the TCR beta chain were said to predict the HLA-A and HLA-B alleles of most subjects accurately. In a later analysis, V- and J-gene trimming of beta chains associated with a DCLRE1C missense variant, replicated independently.

Trimming left V 5 bases short and J 4 bases short, with 7 bases between. The CDR3 loop spans 12 amino acids. Germline-derived CDR1 and CDR2 are SGHAT and FQNNGV. With respect to this clone: Antigen: not known.

13 Jbeta primers and 60 Vbeta primers were used for the PCR. Sequencing was performed with immunoSEQ multiplex PCR; in TCRdb, only in-frame clones are kept and a portion is missing. Among around 210,000 clones listed, roughly 78% were seen once. Sequenced material: PBMCs. The source is a boy aged 5 to 17 in good health and CMV-seronegative. The chain has TRBV11-2 and TRBJ2-3; no clear D gene. The CDR3 reads CASSLLADTQYF. CDR3 in DNA: TGTGCCAGCAGCCTCCTTGCAGATACGCAGTATTTT.